A single sample gave rise to the 2 T cell receptor beta chains below, sequenced in a study of shared clonotypes between healthy human individuals. Naive CD8 cells lacked CD45RO and underwent positive selection for CCR7, leaving out terminally differentiated effector memory CD45RA+ cells. Method: immunoSEQ multiplex PCR; TCRdb's copy keeps in-frame clones and lacks some. This table holds 630,000 or so clones, 95% to 98% found once. The sequencing sample was made of naive CD8+ T cells sorted from blood. The source is a man aged 30 to 45 in good health.

This sequence joins TRBV6-1 and TRBJ1-1; unclear D gene. Germline CDR1 MNHNS, CDR2 SASEGT. The length of the CDR3 is 15 residues. Trimming removed 4 bases at V and 0 bases at J, with 12 bases between. CDR3 sequence (DNA): TGTGCCAGCAGTGTCCCGGATCCTATGAACACTGAAGCTTTCTTT. Protein sequence: CASSVPDPMNTEAFF.

CDR3 sequence: CSVEGRLGQVEKLFF. As DNA, the CDR3 is TGCAGCGTTGAAGGACGATTAGGACAGGTTGAAAAACTGTTTTTT. V is TRBV29-1 and J is TRBJ1-4, with TRBD1 matching over 7 bases. The CDR3 runs 15 residues. CDR1 and CDR2 (germline): SQVTM, ANQGSEA. Losses at the gene ends were 1 base for V and 7 bases for J; bases not matched to a gene: 9.